What follows is one TCR beta chain and its context. This entry comes from a study of blood T cell repertoires in COVID-19. Study context: Acute-phase and convalescent COVID-19 samples originated in the United States, Italy and Spain.

As handled by the study authors: Reference gene primer amplification yielded estimated nucleated cell counts. The protocol was immunoSEQ multiplex PCR, while the TCRdb copy is restricted to in-frame clones and leaves out a portion. V, J and clone size reflect that table, while D and trimming were determined from the DNA. Here the sample spans around 130,000 clones, just under 90% being singletons. CDR1 MGHRA and CDR2 YSYEKL come from the germline V gene. This CDR3 spans 15 amino acids. The ends lost 6 bases at V and 4 bases at J; junction bases unmatched: 8. The source of this sequence is a woman in her forties or fifties with acute or convalescent COVID-19. Sequencing input: peripheral blood. The chain has TRBV4-1 and TRBJ2-2; 7 bases are a match to TRBD2. Here the CDR3 reads CASRAAGEGTGELFF. CDR3 bases: TGCGCCAGCAGAGCCGCGGGAGAGGGCACCGGGGAGCTGTTTTTT.